This T cell receptor beta chain is drawn from a study of cytomegalovirus exposure and HLA in healthy donors. This clone has a handful of counts. Its target is unknown. It was with 60 Vbeta and 13 Jbeta primers that the PCR ran. This table comes from immunoSEQ multiplex PCR, and its TCRdb copy is limited to in-frame clones, with some not included. Of 300,000 or so clones in the sample, about four fifths were seen once. Study-wide results and limits: The HLA-A and HLA-B alleles of most subjects were reportedly predicted accurately from TCR beta sequences.

J lost 2 bases, V lost 5 bases, and 6 bases had no gene match. CDR1 and CDR2 from the germline V gene are SGHNT and YYREEE (reference sequence). The CDR3 is made up of 14 amino acids. This chain uses TRBV5-4 with TRBJ2-7; 8 bases map to TRBD2. The sequenced material came from PBMCs. The receptor was isolated from a woman between 40 and 50 years old in good health and CMV-seropositive. The CDR3 sequence is CASSYREGPYEQYF. The CDR3 DNA reads as TGTGCCAGCAGTTACCGGGAGGGCCCCTACGAGCAGTACTTC.